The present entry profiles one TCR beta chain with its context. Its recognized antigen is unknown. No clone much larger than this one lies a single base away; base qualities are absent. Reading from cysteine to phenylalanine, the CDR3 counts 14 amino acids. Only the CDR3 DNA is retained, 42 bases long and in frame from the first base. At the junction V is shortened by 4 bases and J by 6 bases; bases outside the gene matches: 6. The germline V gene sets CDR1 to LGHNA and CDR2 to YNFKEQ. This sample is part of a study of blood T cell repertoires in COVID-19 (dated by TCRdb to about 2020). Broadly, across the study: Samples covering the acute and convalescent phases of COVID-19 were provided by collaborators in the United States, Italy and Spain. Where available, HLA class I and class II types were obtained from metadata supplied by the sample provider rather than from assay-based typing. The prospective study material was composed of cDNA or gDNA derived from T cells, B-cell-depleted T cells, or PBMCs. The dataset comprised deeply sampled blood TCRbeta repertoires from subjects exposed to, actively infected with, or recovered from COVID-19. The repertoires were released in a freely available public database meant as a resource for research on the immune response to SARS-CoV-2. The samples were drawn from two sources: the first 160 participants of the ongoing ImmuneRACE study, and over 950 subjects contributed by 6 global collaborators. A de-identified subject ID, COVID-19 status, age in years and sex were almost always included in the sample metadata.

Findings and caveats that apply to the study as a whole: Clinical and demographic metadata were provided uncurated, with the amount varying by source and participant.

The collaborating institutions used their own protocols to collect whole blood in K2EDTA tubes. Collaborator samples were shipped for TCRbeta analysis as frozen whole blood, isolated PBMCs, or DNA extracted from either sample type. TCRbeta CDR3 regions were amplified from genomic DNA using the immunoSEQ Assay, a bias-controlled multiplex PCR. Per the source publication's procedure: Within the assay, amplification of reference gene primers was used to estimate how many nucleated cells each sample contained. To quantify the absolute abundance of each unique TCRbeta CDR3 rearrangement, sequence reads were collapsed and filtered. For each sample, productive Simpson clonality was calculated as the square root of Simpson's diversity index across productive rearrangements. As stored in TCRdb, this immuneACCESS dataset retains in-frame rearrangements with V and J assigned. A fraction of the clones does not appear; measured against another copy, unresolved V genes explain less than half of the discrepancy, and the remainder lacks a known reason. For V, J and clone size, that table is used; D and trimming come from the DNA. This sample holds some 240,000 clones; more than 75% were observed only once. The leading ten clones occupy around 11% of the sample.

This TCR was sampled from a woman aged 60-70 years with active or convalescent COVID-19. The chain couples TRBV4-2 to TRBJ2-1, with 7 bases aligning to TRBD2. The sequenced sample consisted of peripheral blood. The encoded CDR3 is CASSPVGEGNEQFF. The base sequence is TGTGCCAGCAGCCCTGTGGGGGAGGGCAATGAGCAGTTCTTC.